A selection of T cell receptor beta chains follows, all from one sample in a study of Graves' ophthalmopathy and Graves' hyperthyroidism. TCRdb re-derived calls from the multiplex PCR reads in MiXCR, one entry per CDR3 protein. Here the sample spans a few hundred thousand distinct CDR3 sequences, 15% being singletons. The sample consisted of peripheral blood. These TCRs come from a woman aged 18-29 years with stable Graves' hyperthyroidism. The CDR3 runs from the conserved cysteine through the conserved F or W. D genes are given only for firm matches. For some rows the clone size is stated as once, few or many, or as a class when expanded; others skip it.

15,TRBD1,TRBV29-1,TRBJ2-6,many,TGCAGCGTTCCAGGGGGCGCTTCTGGGGCCAACGTCCTGACTTTC,CSVPGGASGANVLTF
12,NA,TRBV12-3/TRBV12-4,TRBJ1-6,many,TGTGCCAGCAGTCCGGGCCGTGCACCCCTCCACTTT,CASSPGRAPLHF
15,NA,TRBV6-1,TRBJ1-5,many,TGTGCCAGCAGTATGACATCTTATAGCAATCAGCCCCAGCATTTT,CASSMTSYSNQPQHF
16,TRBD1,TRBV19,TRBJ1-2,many,TGTGCCAGTAGATTCCCTCCGGGACAGGGGTACTATGGCTACACCTTC,CASRFPPGQGYYGYTF
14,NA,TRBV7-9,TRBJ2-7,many,TGTGCCAGCAGCCGAGATGGACTCCCCCTTGAGCAGTACTTC,CASSRDGLPLEQYF
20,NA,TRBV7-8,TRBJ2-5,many,TGTGCCAGCACCACGATACAAGGCCCGTCTTTGAGCCCGTCAAAAGAGACCCAGTACTTC,CASTTIQGPSLSPSKETQYF
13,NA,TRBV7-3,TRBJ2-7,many,TGTGCCAGCAGCTTACTTCCAGGAGACGAGCAGTACTTC,CASSLLPGDEQYF
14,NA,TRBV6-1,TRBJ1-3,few,TGTGCCAGCAGTGTAAAACGCTCTGGAAACACCATATATTTT,CASSVKRSGNTIYF
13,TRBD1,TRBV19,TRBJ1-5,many,TGTGCCAGTAGTGCGCAGGGGGGCTTGACCCAGCATTTT,CASSAQGGLTQHF
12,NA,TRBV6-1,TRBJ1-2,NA,TGTGCCAGCAGTGCTCAGGGTGGAGGCTACACCTTC,CASSAQGGGYTF
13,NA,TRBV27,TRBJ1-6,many,TGTGCCAGCAGTTTAGGAGTGAATTCACCCCTCCACTTT,CASSLGVNSPLHF
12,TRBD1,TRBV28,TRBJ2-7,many,TGTGCCAGCACCTCCGGGACAGCCGAGCAGTACTTC,CASTSGTAEQYF
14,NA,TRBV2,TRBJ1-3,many,TGTGCCAGCAGTGAATGGAGTTCTGGAAACACCATATATTTT,CASSEWSSGNTIYF
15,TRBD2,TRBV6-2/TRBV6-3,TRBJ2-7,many,TGTGCCAGCAGTTACTCACCCAGCGGGGGCTACGAGCAGTACTTC,CASSYSPSGGYEQYF
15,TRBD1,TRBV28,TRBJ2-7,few,TGTGCCAGCAGCCAGGCTACGGGACAGACCTACGAGCAATACTTC,CASSQATGQTYEQYF
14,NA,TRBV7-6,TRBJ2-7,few,TGTGCCAGCAGCCCCGTGTCCGGGTTGGCCGAGCAGTACTTC,CASSPVSGLAEQYF
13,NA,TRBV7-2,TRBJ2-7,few,TGTGCCAGCAGCTTAAAGGGGCCTTGGGAGCAGTACTTC,CASSLKGPWEQYF
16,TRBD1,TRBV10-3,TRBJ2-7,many,TGTGCCATCAGTGAGCCGACAGGGGATAAGGAGCACGAGCAGTACTTC,CAISEPTGDKEHEQYF
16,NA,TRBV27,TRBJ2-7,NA,TGTGCCAGCAGTTTACCCCCCCCCCTTGGGGAGGAAGAGCAGTACTTC,CASSLPPPLGEEEQYF
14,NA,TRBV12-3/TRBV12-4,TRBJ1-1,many,TGTGCCAGTTCAGGGGCAGGGAAGAGCACTGAAGCTTTCTTT,CASSGAGKSTEAFF
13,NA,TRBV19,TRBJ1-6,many,TGTGCCACCAAAGGGGAATATAATTCACCCCTCCACTTT,CATKGEYNSPLHF
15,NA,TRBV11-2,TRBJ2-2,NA,TGTGCCAGCAGCGTTAGACCCCCGAACACCGGGGAGCTGTTTTTT,CASSVRPPNTGELFF
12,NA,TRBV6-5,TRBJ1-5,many,TGTGCCAGCAGTTACTTGGGCCAGCCCCAGCATTTT,CASSYLGQPQHF
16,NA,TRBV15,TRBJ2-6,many,TGTGCCGCGGGCGGGGCGTCCCACTCTGGGGCCAACGTCCTGACTTTC,CAAGGASHSGANVLTF
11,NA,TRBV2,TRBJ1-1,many,TGTGCCAGCAGCGACAGGTCTGAAGCTTTCTTT,CASSDRSEAFF
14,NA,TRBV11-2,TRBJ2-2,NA,TGTGCCAGCAGCCCACGGGCGTACACCGGGGAGCTGTTTTTT,CASSPRAYTGELFF
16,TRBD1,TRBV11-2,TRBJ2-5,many,TGTGCCAGCAGCGGTGTGGGACAGGGAATATTAGAGACCCAGTACTTC,CASSGVGQGILETQYF
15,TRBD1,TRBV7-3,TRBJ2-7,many,TGTGCCAGCAGTCCTACAGGGGGCCATTCCTACGAGCAGTACTTC,CASSPTGGHSYEQYF
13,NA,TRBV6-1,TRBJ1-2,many,TGTGCCAGCAGTGAAGCTTCAGACTATGGCTACACCTTC,CASSEASDYGYTF
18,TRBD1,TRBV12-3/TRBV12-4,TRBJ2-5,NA,TGTGCCAGCAGTAAAAATCCCCGGGACAGGGAATACCAAGAGACCCAGTACTTC,CASSKNPRDREYQETQYF
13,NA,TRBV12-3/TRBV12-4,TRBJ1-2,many,TGTGCCAGCAGTCGACAGACTAACTATGGCTACACCTTC,CASSRQTNYGYTF
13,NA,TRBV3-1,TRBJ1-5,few,TGTGCCAGCAGCCATGGGGGCAATCAGCCCCAGCATTTT,CASSHGGNQPQHF
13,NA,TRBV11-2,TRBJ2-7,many,TGTGCCAGCAGCTCCGGGACGGTATACGAGCAGTACTTC,CASSSGTVYEQYF
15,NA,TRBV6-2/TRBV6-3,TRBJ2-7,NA,TGTGCCAGCAGCCGGACCGACGGGACGGTCCACGAGCAGTACTTC,CASSRTDGTVHEQYF
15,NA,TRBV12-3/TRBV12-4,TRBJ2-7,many,TGTGCCAGCACCCTAGGCTGGAGCGTTCCATACGAGCAGTACTTC,CASTLGWSVPYEQYF
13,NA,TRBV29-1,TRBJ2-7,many,TGCAGCGTTGGAACGGACAGACCCTACGAGCAGTACTTC,CSVGTDRPYEQYF
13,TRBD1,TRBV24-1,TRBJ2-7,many,TGTGCCACTGAGTCCCGGGACAGGTACGAGCAGTACTTC,CATESRDRYEQYF
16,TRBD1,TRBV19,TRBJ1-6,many,TGTGCCAGTAGTGACCGGGACAGGGTAGGGAATTCACCCCTCCACTTT,CASSDRDRVGNSPLHF
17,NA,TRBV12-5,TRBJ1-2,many,TGTGCTAGTGGTTTGACACAGACGATAACTTCTAACTATGGCTACACCTTC,CASGLTQTITSNYGYTF
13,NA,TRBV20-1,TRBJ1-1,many,TGCAGTGCTAGTCCAGGACCCTGGGCTGAAGCTTTCTTT,CSASPGPWAEAFF
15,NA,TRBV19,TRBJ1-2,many,TGTGCCAGTAGTGCCGGACAGCCGCCTTGGTATGGCTACACCTTC,CASSAGQPPWYGYTF
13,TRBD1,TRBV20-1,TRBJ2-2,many,TGCAGTGCCCCAGACAGGGACACCGGGGAGCTGTTTTTT,CSAPDRDTGELFF
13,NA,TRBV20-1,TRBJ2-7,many,TGCAGTGCTTCCGACAGTCTAACCTACGAGCAGCACTTC,CSASDSLTYEQHF
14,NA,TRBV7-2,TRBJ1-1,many,TGTGCCAGCACCCACGGGGACCGTGGGACTGAAGCTTTCTTT,CASTHGDRGTEAFF